This T cell receptor beta chain was profiled in a study of cytomegalovirus exposure and HLA in healthy donors (TCRdb year 2017). In terms of the full investigation: An earlier analysis of approximately 600 of the donors reported about 290 Gb of sequence data and around 110 million unique TCR beta sequences from 150 million to 200 million T cells. The T cell repertoires of 666 subjects were profiled by immunosequencing and related to cytomegalovirus serostatus. The aim of the study was to test whether cataloging public T cell receptors could identify signatures of past pathogen exposure. Every discovery cohort repertoire had been produced on one sequencing platform. Among some 410 genotyped donors of the cohort, an average of approximately 250,000 unique TCR beta nucleotide sequences were sequenced per donor, about a sixth of them non-productive. An early release covering roughly 580 HLA-typed donors comprised about 300 gigabases of sequencing data and 65 million to 100 million unique TCR sequences. Because of strong linkage in the cohort, four or five DR-DQ haplotypes were treated as single units for association and clustering. To decide whether each TCR beta V gene segment behaved as functional or pseudogenic, an earlier analysis of approximately 620 of the donors relied on high-throughput TCR beta sequencing. High-throughput TCR immunosequencing, statistical association of individual TCRs with disease status, and machine learning were combined to predict cytomegalovirus infection status. Donor age, sex, ethnicity and CMV serostatus were compiled alongside the repertoire data. HLA typing included class I and class II loci at four-digit resolution. In a later genetic analysis, genome-wide SNP genotypes for about 65% of the roughly 670 donors were used, and that subset was treated as a discovery cohort. The later analysis used no new phenotypic data to find candidate immune exposures, relying instead on TCR beta sequences and their occurrence across donors. A later analysis re-analyzed previously published TCR beta repertoires from roughly 630 donors and added high-resolution HLA genotyping to study TCR occurrence patterns. Besides the first cohort of roughly 640 subjects, a separate validation cohort made up of roughly 120 different subjects was used. The number of typed donors differed by locus: 629-630 for A, B, C, DRB1 and DQB1; approximately 520 for DQA1; 606 for DPA1; and some 430 for DPB1. Among the roughly 390 genotyped donors, approximately 76% belonged to the genetic ancestry cluster associated with self-reported Caucasian donors. Study-level results and caveats: The 87-base-pair reads could not distinguish some IMGT-functional V segments, including TRBV6-2 and TRBV6-3, so those segments were excluded. Roughly 15 rarely observed V segments, including chromosome 9 orphons, were excluded from the earlier analysis of 550 to 700 of the donors because counts were too low. Three of the identified cytomegalovirus-associated TCR beta chains were confirmed in vitro to be specific for cytomegalovirus antigens. In a later analysis, TCR association rates were found to vary across HLA loci, with the most associated TCRs seen for DRB1 alleles and the fewest for HLA-C alleles. V-gene and J-gene trimming of TCR beta chains was associated with a missense DCLRE1C variant in a later genetic analysis, and the association was replicated in an independent cohort. A later analysis found that HLA-associated TCR beta chains were more clonally expanded and had lower generation probabilities than equally common non-associated chains. In a later analysis, about 16,000 TCR beta sequences were associated with specific HLA alleles at a false discovery rate of 0.05. A later analysis found that most CMV-associated TCR beta chains appeared HLA-restricted, with HLA associations seemingly driven largely by CMV exposure. A further reported finding was that TCR beta sequences accurately predicted the HLA-A and HLA-B alleles for most subjects in the first cohort. It was suggested by the authors that the approach could potentially be generalized to other disease states and immunological phenotypes. The only immune exposure information available for the cohort was CMV serostatus. Because HLA typing was missing for some donors at each locus, association tests included only the typed subset. Linkage disequilibrium might explain the correlated functional status among segregating V segments, but an unknown experimental factor could not be excluded. The study gave a list of under 200 TCR beta chains associated with cytomegalovirus. In a later genetic analysis, fewer N-insertions in productive TCRs were reported among donors in an Asian-associated ancestry cluster than the roughly 640-donor mean. A group of highly shared sequence variants was considered likely to be a technical artifact of the sequencing pipeline. In this cohort, only TCR beta chains were sequenced, and detectable features were limited by the absence of alpha or paired-chain data. Strong co-occurrence of HLA alleles, especially DR and DQ, made assigning TCR associations to individual alleles difficult. In an earlier analysis of 587 of the donors, most TCR beta V segments were observed in productive rearrangements about 90% or about 30% of the time, broadly matching IMGT annotations. In a later analysis, several top co-occurrence clusters were reported to appear linked to parvovirus B19, influenza, CMV and Epstein-Barr virus. Across donors, most TCR sequences were observed very rarely, whereas some public TCRs were present in many individuals. The classifier was reported to diagnose cytomegalovirus status with high specificity and sensitivity in both the original and validation cohorts. Roughly uniform sequencing depth across donors was assumed in presence/absence analyses, although this assumption may not hold.

From V the trimming removes 7 bases and from J it removes 5 bases, while the gene matches leave 13 bases of the junction unaccounted for. Per the germline V gene, ENHRY is the CDR1 and SYGVKD is the CDR2. The CDR3 contains 16 residues, cysteine and phenylalanine counted. Only the CDR3 DNA is retained, 48 bases long and in frame from the first base. The cohort was made up of 666 healthy bone marrow donors. At the time of sampling, every cohort member was nominally healthy, though immune exposures that went unrecorded were likely present. The donor tested CMV seronegative, placing the donor among the 350 or so seronegative members of the cohort. A peripheral blood sample was provided by each donor, and peripheral blood mononuclear cells were used for TCR beta sequencing. Genomic DNA extraction from the blood cell samples was performed with the Qiagen DNeasy Blood Extraction Kit. Concerning this clone itself: The clone's antigen remains unknown. There are no base qualities to consult, and no much larger clone falls within one base.

Library preparation used the immunoSEQ multiplex PCR assay. For the multiplex PCR, a mixture combining 60 forward primers for TCR Vbeta segments and 13 reverse primers for TCR Jbeta segments was used. Amplification of the CDR3 region of rearranged TCR beta genes was performed with a multiplex PCR assay on genomic DNA. The amplified TCR beta libraries were sequenced on the Illumina HiSeq System as 87-base-pair reads. The source study handled its data this way. In a later analysis, roughly 80 million unique TCR beta chains were counted across the roughly 610 repertoires, and some 10 million of these chains were shared by at least two donors. A nearest-neighbor algorithm error-corrected the raw reads and collapsed the reads into unique sequences, merging closely related sequences to remove PCR and sequencing errors. Alignment of CDR3 sequences to IMGT reference sequences was used to assign V, D and J gene segments. Each retained sequence needed at least a six-nucleotide match to both a V gene segment and a J gene segment. A rearrangement counted as productive if the CDR3 had no stop codons and remained in frame with V and J, and every other rearrangement counted as non-productive. Following IMGT convention, CDR3 was defined as the stretch from the second conserved V-encoded cysteine up to the conserved J-encoded phenylalanine. In an earlier analysis of around 540 of the donors, sequences lacking an unambiguous match to a single V gene segment were excluded. In an earlier analysis of approximately 610 of the donors, V segments were called functional above 56.7% productive rearrangements and were called segregating when the between-donor standard deviation exceeded 5%. A statistical classification framework was built for diagnosing cytomegalovirus status from the catalog of TCR beta chain sequences. In a later analysis, TCR nucleotide sequences were compared against IMGT/GENE-DB human TR gene sequences so that V and J genes could be assigned. The TCRdist pipeline was used in a later analysis to assign CDR3 sequences and most-parsimonious VDJ recombination scenarios. In a later analysis, each TCR beta chain was defined by its CDR3 amino acid sequence together with its V-gene family, and reads without a unique V-gene family were excluded. To address suspected cross-contamination and a sequencing artifact, a later analysis removed a few hundred highly shared, low-generation-probability nucleotide sequences. A later analysis calculated a clonal expansion index for each public chain from normalized within-repertoire ranks of inferred template counts. In a later analysis, generation probabilities were computed using a VDJ recombination model fitted to out-of-frame rearrangements, and the results were checked against IGoR. Hypergeometric tests were used in a later analysis to score TCR-TCR, TCR-HLA and TCR-CMV co-occurrence, with a repertoire-size bias correction applied to the TCR pairs. To estimate false discovery rates, a later analysis permuted the HLA or CMV assignments 20 times. In a later analysis, co-occurring TCRs were grouped using DBSCAN, with TCRdist sequence similarity added in when clustering inside HLA-allele-positive subsets. Repertoires with fewer than 30,000 or more than 120,000 public chains were left out of co-occurrence clustering, as were five repertoires with anomalous nucleotide sharing. Sourced from immuneACCESS, this table was stored by TCRdb with only in-frame sequences that have V and J called. A share of the clones is absent; for the studies checked, an unresolved V gene accounts for under half, and the remainder has no known explanation. The V and J calls and clone size are taken from that table; D and trimming were inferred from the DNA. The sample records over 120,000 clones, 75% of which are singletons. The ten largest clones add up to 6.5% to 9% of the sample.

The sequenced sample consisted of PBMCs. The chain employs TRBV10-3 and TRBJ2-3; TRBD2 lines up with 9 middle nucleotides. This sequence originates from a young man in good health and CMV-seronegative. The DNA is as follows: TGTGCCATCACCCCCGGGGTAGCGGGAGTCCTAGATACGCAGTATTTT. Translated, this is CAITPGVAGVLDTQYF.